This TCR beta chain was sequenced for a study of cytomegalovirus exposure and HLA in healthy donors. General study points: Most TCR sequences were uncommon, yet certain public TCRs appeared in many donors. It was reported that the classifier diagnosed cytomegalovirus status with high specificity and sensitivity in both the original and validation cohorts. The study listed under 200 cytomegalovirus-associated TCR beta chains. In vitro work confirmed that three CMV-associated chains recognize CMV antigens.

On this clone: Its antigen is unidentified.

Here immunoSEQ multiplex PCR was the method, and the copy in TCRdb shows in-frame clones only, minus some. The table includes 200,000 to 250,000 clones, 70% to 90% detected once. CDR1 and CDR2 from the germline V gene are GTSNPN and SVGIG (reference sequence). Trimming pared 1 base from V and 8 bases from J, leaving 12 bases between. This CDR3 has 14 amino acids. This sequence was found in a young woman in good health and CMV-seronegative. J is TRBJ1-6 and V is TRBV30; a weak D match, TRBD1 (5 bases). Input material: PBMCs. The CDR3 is CAWSGGGPDSPLHF. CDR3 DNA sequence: TGTGCCTGGAGTGGGGGGGGACCGGATTCACCCCTCCACTTT.